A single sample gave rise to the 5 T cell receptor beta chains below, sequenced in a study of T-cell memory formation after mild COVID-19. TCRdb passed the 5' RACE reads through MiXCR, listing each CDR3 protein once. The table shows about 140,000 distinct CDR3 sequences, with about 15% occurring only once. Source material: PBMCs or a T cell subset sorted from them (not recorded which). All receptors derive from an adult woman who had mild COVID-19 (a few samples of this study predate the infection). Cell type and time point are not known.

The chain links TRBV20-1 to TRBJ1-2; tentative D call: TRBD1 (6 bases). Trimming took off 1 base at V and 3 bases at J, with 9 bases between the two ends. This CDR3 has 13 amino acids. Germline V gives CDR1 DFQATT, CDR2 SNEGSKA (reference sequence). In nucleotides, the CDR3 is TGCAGTGCTAGAGCTGGGGGCGACTATGGCTACACCTTC. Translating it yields CSARAGGDYGYTF.

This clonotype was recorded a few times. The CDR3 protein is CASSGWGAYEQYF. CDR3 nucleotide sequence: TGTGCCAGCAGTGGCTGGGGGGCCTACGAGCAGTACTTC. This chain joins TRBV12-3 or TRBV12-4 and TRBJ2-7, with a weak D call TRBD2 (6 bases). Trimming left V 5 bases short and J 2 bases short, with 10 bases between. The CDR3 extends over 13 amino acids.

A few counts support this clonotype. CDR3 bases: TGTGCCAGCACCATTCCCGAGGGACGGGAGCAGTACTTC. Protein product: CASTIPEGREQYF. This chain joins TRBV27 and TRBJ2-7, with D possibly called TRBD1 or TRBD2 (5 bases each). V gave up 7 bases and J gave up 7 bases, with 17 bases separating them. The CDR3 totals 13 residues. Per germline, CDR1 MNHEY and CDR2 SMNVEV (reference sequence).

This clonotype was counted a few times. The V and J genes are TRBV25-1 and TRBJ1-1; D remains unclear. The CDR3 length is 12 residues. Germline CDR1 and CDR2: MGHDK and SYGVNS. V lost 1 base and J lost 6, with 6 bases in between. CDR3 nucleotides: TGTGCCAGCAGTGAATTTGGGTCTGAAGCTTTCTTT. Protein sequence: CASSEFGSEAFF.

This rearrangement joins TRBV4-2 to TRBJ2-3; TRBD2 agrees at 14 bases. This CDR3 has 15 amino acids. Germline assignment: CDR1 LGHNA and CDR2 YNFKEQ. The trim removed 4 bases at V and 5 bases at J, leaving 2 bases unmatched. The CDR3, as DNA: TGTGCCAGCAGCCCAGGGACTAGCGGGAGAGATACGCAGTATTTT. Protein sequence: CASSPGTSGRDTQYF.